Listed below are T cell receptor beta chains from one sample, sequenced in a study of shared clonotypes between healthy human individuals. Method: immunoSEQ multiplex PCR; TCRdb's copy keeps in-frame clones and lacks some. The table records some 1.1 million clones, around three quarters of them present only once. Sequences were obtained from memory CD4+ T cells from PBMCs. Receptor source: a man between 18 and 29 years old in good health. Some clones in this sample may be carry-over from other donors' samples. Both conserved end residues are part of each CDR3. D genes are given only for firm matches. Some rows have no size entry. The others give once, few or many, or a class for an expanded clone.

>13|TRBV29-1|TRBJ1-1|.|TRBD1
CSAHRGLNTEAFF
TGCAGTGCCCACAGGGGGCTCAACACTGAAGCTTTCTTT
>14|TRBV10-3|TRBJ2-5|.|TRBD2
CAINSGRARETQYF
TGTGCCATCAATAGCGGGAGGGCCCGGGAGACCCAGTACTTC
>16|TRBV5-6|TRBJ2-1|.|TRBD2
CASRSLSGRGNNEQFF
TGTGCCAGCAGGAGTCTCAGCGGGAGGGGGAACAATGAGCAGTTCTTC
>17|TRBV10-3|TRBJ1-1|.|TRBD1
CAISGTGGEGLYTEAFF
TGTGCCATCAGTGGGACAGGGGGCGAAGGCCTCTACACTGAAGCTTTCTTT
>18|TRBV7-9|TRBJ2-1|.|.
CASSLVMMRLGDSDEQFF
TGTGCCAGCAGCTTAGTCATGATGAGGCTCGGGGACTCGGATGAGCAGTTCTTC
>14|TRBV5-1|TRBJ2-7|few|.
CASSSAFADYEQYF
TGCGCCAGCAGCTCGGCCTTTGCAGACTACGAGCAGTACTTC
>18|TRBV7-3|TRBJ2-6|.|TRBD2
CASSLREGNTAGANVLTF
TGTGCCAGCAGCTTAAGGGAGGGTAACACAGCTGGGGCCAACGTCCTGACTTTC
>19|TRBV7-9|TRBJ2-6|.|.
CASSPRTARRLPGANVLTF
TGTGCCAGCAGCCCCCGGACAGCAAGGAGGCTCCCTGGGGCCAACGTCCTGACTTTC
>15|TRBV5-1|TRBJ2-1|.|TRBD2
CASILAGGPGGEQFF
TGCGCCAGCATATTAGCGGGAGGGCCGGGGGGTGAGCAGTTCTTC
>15|TRBV19|TRBJ2-7|.|.
CASSIVQGGKYEQYF
TGTGCCAGTAGTATCGTGCAGGGCGGTAAATACGAGCAGTACTTC
>16|TRBV6-6|TRBJ2-1|.|TRBD2
CASSYSASGSRGEQFF
TGTGCCAGCAGTTACTCCGCTAGCGGGAGTAGGGGTGAGCAGTTCTTC
>12|TRBV11-2|TRBJ2-7|.|.
CASSPTWERVYF
TGTGCCAGCAGCCCCACGTGGGAGCGGGTGTACTTC
>14|TRBV7-2|TRBJ1-2|.|TRBD1
CASSLRDREYGYTF
TGTGCCAGCAGCTTAAGGGACAGGGAGTATGGCTACACCTTC
>14|TRBV4-1|TRBJ1-5|.|TRBD1
CASSPRTGFQPQHF
TGCGCCAGCAGCCCTCGGACAGGGTTTCAGCCCCAGCATTTT
>15|TRBV5-1|TRBJ2-7|.|.
CASSLGGAQTYEQYF
TGCGCCAGCAGCTTGGGGGGGGCTCAGACCTACGAGCAGTACTTC
>13|TRBV28|TRBJ1-2|.|TRBD1
CASSGTGGAGYTF
TGTGCCAGTTCCGGGACAGGGGGGGCTGGCTACACCTTC
>12|TRBV28|TRBJ2-7|.|TRBD2
CASSFSSGEQYF
TGTGCCAGCAGTTTCTCTAGCGGCGAGCAGTACTTC
>15|TRBV2|TRBJ1-3|few|.
CASSNGQYSGNTIYF
TGTGCCAGCAGCAACGGACAGTACTCTGGAAACACCATATATTTT
>14|TRBV2|TRBJ2-5|.|.
CASSVQGEEETQYF
TGTGCCAGCAGTGTGCAGGGGGAGGAAGAGACCCAGTACTTC